This TCR beta chain was obtained from a study of blood T cell repertoires in COVID-19. CDR1 and CDR2 (germline): SGHRS, YFSETQ. This CDR3 region has 13 residues. The V gene end was trimmed by 4 bases and the J gene end by 5 bases; junction bases not matched to a gene: 4. Using immunoSEQ multiplex PCR, the repertoire was profiled, and TCRdb retains in-frame clones only, with some absent. There are 200,000 to 300,000 clones in the sample; roughly 86% occur only once, and about 0.7% lies in the top ten. The sequence was obtained from a human donor in a cohort sampled during active COVID-19. The sample consisted of peripheral blood. This chain links TRBV5-1 with TRBJ2-7, with 9 nucleotides matching TRBD1. CDR3 DNA: TGCGCCAGCAGCGTACAGGGGGCCAACGAGCAGTACTTC. As protein: CASSVQGANEQYF.